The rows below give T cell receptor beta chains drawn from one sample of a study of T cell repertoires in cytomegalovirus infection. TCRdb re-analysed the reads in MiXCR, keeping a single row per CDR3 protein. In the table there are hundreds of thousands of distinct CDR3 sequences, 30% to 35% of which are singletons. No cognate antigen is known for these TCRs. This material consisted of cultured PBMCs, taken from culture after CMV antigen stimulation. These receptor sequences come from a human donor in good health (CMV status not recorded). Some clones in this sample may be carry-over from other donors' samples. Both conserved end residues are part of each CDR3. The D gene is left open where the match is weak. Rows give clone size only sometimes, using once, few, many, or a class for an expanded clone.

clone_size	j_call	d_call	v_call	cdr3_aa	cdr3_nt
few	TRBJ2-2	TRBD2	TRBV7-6	CASSRGAGLDTGELFF	TGTGCCAGCAGCCGCGGCGCGGGACTAGACACCGGGGAGCTGTTTTTT
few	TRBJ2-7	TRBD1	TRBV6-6	CATGGHISYEQYF	TGTGCCACAGGGGGCCACATCTCCTACGAGCAGTACTTC
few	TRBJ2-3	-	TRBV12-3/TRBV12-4	CASSLVRRDTQYF	TGTGCCAGCAGTTTAGTCCGGAGGGATACGCAGTATTTT
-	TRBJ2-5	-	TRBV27	CASRPGSDGKETQYF	TGTGCCAGCCGCCCAGGATCGGACGGAAAGGAGACCCAGTACTTC
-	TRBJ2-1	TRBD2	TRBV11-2	CASSLGLGLAGPEQFF	TGTGCCAGCAGCTTAGGGCTGGGACTAGCGGGACCTGAGCAGTTCTTC
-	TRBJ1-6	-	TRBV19	CASSMGRPPLHF	TGTGCCAGTAGTATGGGCAGGCCGCCCCTCCACTTT
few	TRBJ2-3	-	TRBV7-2	CASSLATPRYTDTQYF	TGTGCCAGCAGCTTAGCCACCCCTCGGTACACAGATACGCAGTATTTT
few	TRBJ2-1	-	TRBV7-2	CASSLSRDGAREQFF	TGTGCCAGCAGCTTAAGCCGGGACGGGGCTCGGGAGCAGTTCTTC
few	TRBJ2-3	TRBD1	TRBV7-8	CASSSPQGKRTDTQYF	TGTGCCAGCAGCTCCCCACAGGGGAAACGCACAGATACGCAGTATTTT
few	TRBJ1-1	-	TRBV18	CASSPPGDTEAFF	TGTGCCAGCTCACCACCCGGAGACACTGAAGCTTTCTTT
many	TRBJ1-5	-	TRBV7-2	CASSPYNQPQHF	TGTGCCAGCAGCCCTTACAATCAGCCCCAGCATTTT
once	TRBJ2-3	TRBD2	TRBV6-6	CASSSRFGESGISTDTQYF	TGTGCCAGCAGTTCACGCTTCGGTGAGAGCGGGATCAGCACAGATACGCAGTATTTT
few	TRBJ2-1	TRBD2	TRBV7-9	CASSPGTSGGAIYNEQFF	TGTGCCAGCAGCCCCGGGACTAGCGGGGGGGCTATCTACAATGAGCAGTTCTTC
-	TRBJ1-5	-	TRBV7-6	CASSHKDNQPQHF	TGTGCCAGCAGCCATAAGGACAATCAGCCCCAGCATTTT
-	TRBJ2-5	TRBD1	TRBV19	CASSNRDRGQETQYF	TGTGCCAGTAGTAACCGGGACAGAGGGCAAGAGACCCAGTACTTC
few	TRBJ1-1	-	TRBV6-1	CASSEVRGAEAFF	TGTGCCAGCAGTGAAGTCCGGGGGGCTGAAGCTTTCTTT
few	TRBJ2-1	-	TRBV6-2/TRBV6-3	CASRAFHTGSDEQFF	TGTGCCAGCCGAGCCTTCCACACGGGGTCTGATGAGCAGTTCTTC
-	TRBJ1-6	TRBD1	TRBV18	CASSPGQGAYSPLHF	TGTGCCAGCTCACCGGGACAGGGGGCATATTCACCCCTCCACTTT
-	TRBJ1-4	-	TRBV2	CASSARRGGEKLFF	TGTGCCAGCAGTGCCAGGAGGGGAGGTGAAAAACTGTTTTTT
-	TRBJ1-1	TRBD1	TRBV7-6	CASSLLVRRTGLNTGAFF	TGTGCCAGCAGCTTACTGGTCCGAAGGACAGGGCTCAACACTGGAGCTTTCTTT
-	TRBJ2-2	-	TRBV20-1	CSAHRQPANTGELFF	TGCAGTGCTCACAGACAGCCCGCGAACACCGGGGAGCTGTTTTTT
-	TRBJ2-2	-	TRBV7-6	CASSLNPLSNKIDTGELFF	TGTGCCAGCAGCTTAAACCCGTTAAGCAACAAAATAGACACCGGGGAGCTGTTTTTT